A single sample is the source of the 9 T cell receptor beta chains below, sequenced in a study of T-cell reconstitution after alpha-beta-depleted transplantation in children. Preparation of the TCRbeta library was carried out with unique molecular identifiers. A single record per CDR3 protein comes from TCRdb applying MiXCR to the PCR reads. Found here are 780,000 or so distinct CDR3 sequences, 15% to 20% of them singletons; the top ten hold approximately 5%. This material consisted of PBMCs, mostly from graft donor cells, taken 360 days after TCRalphabeta/CD19-depleted stem cell transplant. These receptors all come from a male patient younger than 18 who had a stem cell transplant for acute lymphoblastic leukemia, so the T cells may come from the graft donor.

The J gene is TRBJ2-3, the V gene TRBV7-3; 9 positions match TRBD2. In germline, CDR1 is SGHTA, CDR2 FQGTGA. With 0 bases clipped from V and 0 bases from J, the junction kept 13 bases outside the gene matches. This CDR3 has 20 amino acids. The CDR3 reads CASSLTEREVYYASTDTQYF. DNA for the CDR3: TGTGCCAGCAGCTTAACGGAGCGGGAGGTCTATTATGCTAGCACAGATACGCAGTATTTT.

This clonotype occurred many times. The chain recombines TRBV29-1 with TRBJ1-1; possible D gene TRBD1, 6 bases. Per the germline V gene, CDR1 is SQVTM and CDR2 is ANQGSEA. This CDR3 is 15 amino acids long. V was clipped by 3 bases and J by 3 bases, with 17 bases between them. The DNA of the CDR3 is TGCAGCGTTGAGGGTTGGGGGGCCAGGGACACTGAAGCTTTCTTT. Encoded protein: CSVEGWGARDTEAFF.

The chain carries TRBV9 and TRBJ2-7; D call uncertain. This CDR3 comprises 15 residues. CDR1 is SGDLS and CDR2 is YYNGEE in the germline V gene. V was pared by 0 bases and J by 3 bases, with 13 bases between. CDR3 DNA sequence: TGTGCCAGCAGCGTAGATGCCCCGGCCCACTACGAGCAGTACTTC. This sequence encodes CASSVDAPAHYEQYF.

This chain links TRBV6-5 with TRBJ1-3; the D is unclear. The CDR3 has 13 amino acids. Trimming shortened V by 2 bases and J by 5 bases, and 7 bases separated the two germline ends. Germline V CDR1 and CDR2: MNHEY, SVGAGI. The CDR3 protein is CASSYDRRNTIYF. CDR3 sequence (DNA): TGTGCCAGCAGTTACGATCGACGAAACACCATATATTTT.

The J gene is TRBJ2-7, the V gene TRBV5-1, with D possibly matching TRBD1 (6 bases). V shed 0 bases and J shed 6 bases, with 10 bases lying between them. The CDR3 runs 13 residues. Germline loops: CDR1 SGHRS, CDR2 YFSETQ. CDR3 nucleotide sequence: TGCGCCAGCAGCTTGGTAACAGGGCTCGAGCAGTACTTC. Translated: CASSLVTGLEQYF.

J is TRBJ2-4 and V is TRBV6-5, with TRBD2 matching 7 bases. This CDR3 is 16 amino acids long. From germline, CDR1 is MNHEY and CDR2 SVGAGI. V gave up 2 bases and J gave up 8 bases; unmatched junction bases: 12. The CDR3 sequence is CASSYGSRGRGDIQYF. CDR3 nucleotide sequence: TGTGCCAGCAGTTACGGGTCCCGCGGGAGAGGGGACATTCAGTACTTC.

CDR3 loop: CASSFPLYGTGSVSTRQPQHF. Here the CDR3 DNA reads TGTGCCAGCAGTTTCCCTTTATACGGGACAGGGAGTGTATCCACCCGTCAGCCCCAGCATTTT. V and J are TRBV28 and TRBJ1-5; TRBD1 matches 9 bases. The CDR3 loop spans 21 amino acids. J gave up 6 bases and V 3 bases, and 24 bases lay outside the gene matches. Germline V gives CDR1 MDHEN, CDR2 SYDVKM. The variable domain in full, with the rest retrieved from reference TRBV28 and TRBJ1-5, is DVKVTQSSRYLVKRTGEKVFLECVQDMDHENMFWYRQDPGLGLRLIYFSYDVKMKEKGDIPEGYSVSREKKERFSLILESASTNQTSMYLCASSFPLYGTGSVSTRQPQHFGDGTRLSIL.

This clonotype has ten or more counts. J is TRBJ2-3 and V is TRBV9, with 9 bases matching TRBD2. The CDR3 sequence is 18 residues long. The germline gives CDR1 SGDLS, CDR2 YYNGEE. Trimming at V came to 0 bases and at J to 1 base, leaving 9 bases not matched to a gene. CDR3 amino acids: CASSVVGSGRVGTDTQYF. The DNA for the CDR3 is TGTGCCAGCAGCGTAGTTGGTAGCGGGAGAGTGGGCACAGATACGCAGTATTTT.

This clonotype has more than one count but fewer than ten. The chain links TRBV20-1 to TRBJ1-5; D possibly corresponds to TRBD1 (5 bases). V lost 5 bases to trimming and J lost 1 base, with 27 bases between them. The CDR3 totals 19 residues. CDR1 and CDR2 (germline): DFQATT, SNEGSKA (reference sequence). CDR3 coding DNA: TGCAGTGCTGGGCGTCCGGCGGTTGTTTGGGGGGGAAGCAATCAGCCCCAGCATTTT. Residues: CSAGRPAVVWGGSNQPQHF.